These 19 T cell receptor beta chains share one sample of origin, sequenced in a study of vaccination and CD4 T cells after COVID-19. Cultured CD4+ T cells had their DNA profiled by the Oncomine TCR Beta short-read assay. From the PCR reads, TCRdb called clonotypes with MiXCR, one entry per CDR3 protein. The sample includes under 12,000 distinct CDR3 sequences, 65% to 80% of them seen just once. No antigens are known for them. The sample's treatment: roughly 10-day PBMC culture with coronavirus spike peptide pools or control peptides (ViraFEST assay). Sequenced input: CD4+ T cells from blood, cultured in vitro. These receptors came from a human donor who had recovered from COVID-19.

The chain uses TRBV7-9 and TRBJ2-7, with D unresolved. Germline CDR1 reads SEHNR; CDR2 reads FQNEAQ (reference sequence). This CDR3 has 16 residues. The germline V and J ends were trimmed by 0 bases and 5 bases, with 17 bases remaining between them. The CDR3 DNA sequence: TGTGCCAGCAGCTTAGCTGATCCCAGTCATGGCGACGAGCAGTACTTC. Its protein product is CASSLADPSHGDEQYF.

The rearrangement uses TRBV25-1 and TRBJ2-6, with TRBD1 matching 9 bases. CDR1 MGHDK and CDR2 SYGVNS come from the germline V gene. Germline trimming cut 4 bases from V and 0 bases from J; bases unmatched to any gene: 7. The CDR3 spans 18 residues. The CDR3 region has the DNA TGTGCCAGCAGTGTATCTACAGGGGGCGGCTCTGGGGCCAACGTCCTGACTTTC. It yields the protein CASSVSTGGGSGANVLTF.

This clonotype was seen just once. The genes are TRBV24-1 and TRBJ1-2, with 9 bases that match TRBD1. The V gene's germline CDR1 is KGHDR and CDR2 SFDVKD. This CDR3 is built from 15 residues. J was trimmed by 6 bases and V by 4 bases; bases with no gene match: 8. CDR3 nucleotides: TGTGCCACCAGTGACCACTACAGGGGGCCGGATGGCTACACCTTC. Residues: CATSDHYRGPDGYTF.

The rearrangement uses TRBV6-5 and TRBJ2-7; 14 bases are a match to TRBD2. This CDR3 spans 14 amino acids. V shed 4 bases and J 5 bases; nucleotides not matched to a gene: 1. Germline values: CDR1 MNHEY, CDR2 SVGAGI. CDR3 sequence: CASSWGLAGDEQYF. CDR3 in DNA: TGTGCCAGCAGTTGGGGACTAGCGGGAGACGAGCAGTACTTC.

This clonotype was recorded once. The CDR3: CASSYLGTSETQYF. CDR3 nucleotide sequence: TGTGCCAGCAGTTATTTGGGGACTAGCGAGACCCAGTACTTC. The V call is TRBV6-2 or TRBV6-3, the J call TRBJ2-5; TRBD2 aligns across 9 bases. CDR1 MNHEY and CDR2 SVGEGT come from the germline V gene. CDR3 size: 14 residues. Losses at the gene ends were 3 bases for V and 5 bases for J; bases not matched to a gene: 4.

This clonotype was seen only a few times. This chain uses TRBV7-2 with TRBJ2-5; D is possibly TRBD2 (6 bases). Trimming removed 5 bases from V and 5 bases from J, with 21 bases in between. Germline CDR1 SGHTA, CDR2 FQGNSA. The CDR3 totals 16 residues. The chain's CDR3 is CASSPGGVRGTETQYF. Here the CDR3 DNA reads TGTGCCAGCAGCCCGGGCGGGGTCCGGGGGACGGAGACCCAGTACTTC. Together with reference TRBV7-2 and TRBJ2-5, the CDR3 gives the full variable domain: GAGVSQSPSNKVTEKGKDVELRCDPISGHTALYWYRQSLGQGLEFLIYFQGNSAPDKSGLPSDRFSAERTGGSVSTLTIQRTQQEDSAVYLCASSPGGVRGTETQYFGPGTRLLVL.

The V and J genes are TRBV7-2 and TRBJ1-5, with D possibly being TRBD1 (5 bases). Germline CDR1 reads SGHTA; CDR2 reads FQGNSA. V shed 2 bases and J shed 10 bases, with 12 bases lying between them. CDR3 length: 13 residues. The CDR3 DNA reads TGTGCCAGCAGCTTAAGTTCGGGGGGTCCCCAGCATTTT. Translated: CASSLSSGGPQHF.

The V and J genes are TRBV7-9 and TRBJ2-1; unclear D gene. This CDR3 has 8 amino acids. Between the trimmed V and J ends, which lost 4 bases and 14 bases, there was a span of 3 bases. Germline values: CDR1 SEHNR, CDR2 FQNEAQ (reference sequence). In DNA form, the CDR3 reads TGTGCCAGCAGCTCGGAGTTCTTC. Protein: CASSSEFF.

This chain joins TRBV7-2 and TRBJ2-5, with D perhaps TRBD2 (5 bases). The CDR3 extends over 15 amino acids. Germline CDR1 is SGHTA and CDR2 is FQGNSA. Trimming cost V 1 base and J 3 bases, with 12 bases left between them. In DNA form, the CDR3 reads TGTGCCAGCAGCTTAGGGTCGGGAACAGAAGAGACCCAGTACTTC. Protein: CASSLGSGTEETQYF.

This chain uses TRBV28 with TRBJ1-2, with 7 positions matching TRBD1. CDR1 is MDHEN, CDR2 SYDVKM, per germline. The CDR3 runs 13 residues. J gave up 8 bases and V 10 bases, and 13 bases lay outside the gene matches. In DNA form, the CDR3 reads TGTGCCACCAGGGGGGCGAGGAAGGAGGGCTACACCTTC. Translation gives CATRGARKEGYTF.

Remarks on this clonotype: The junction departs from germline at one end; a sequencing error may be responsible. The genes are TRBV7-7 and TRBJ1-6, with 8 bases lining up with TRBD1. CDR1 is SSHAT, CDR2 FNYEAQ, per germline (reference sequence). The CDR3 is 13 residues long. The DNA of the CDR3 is TGTGCTAGCAGCCAAGGACAGGGATTACCCCTCCACTTT. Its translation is CASSQGQGLPLHF.

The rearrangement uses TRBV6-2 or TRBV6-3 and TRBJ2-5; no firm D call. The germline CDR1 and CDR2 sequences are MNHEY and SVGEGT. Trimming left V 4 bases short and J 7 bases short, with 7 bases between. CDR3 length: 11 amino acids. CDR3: CASSWTGTQYF. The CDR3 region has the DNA TGTGCCAGCAGTTGGACGGGGACCCAGTACTTC.

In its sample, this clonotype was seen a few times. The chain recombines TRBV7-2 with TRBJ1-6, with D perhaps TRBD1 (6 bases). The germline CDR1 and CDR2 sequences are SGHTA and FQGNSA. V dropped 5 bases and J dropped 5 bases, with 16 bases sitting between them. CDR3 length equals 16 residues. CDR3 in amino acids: CASSIQTRGHNSPLHF. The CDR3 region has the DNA TGTGCCAGCAGCATCCAGACCCGGGGGCATAATTCACCCCTCCACTTT.

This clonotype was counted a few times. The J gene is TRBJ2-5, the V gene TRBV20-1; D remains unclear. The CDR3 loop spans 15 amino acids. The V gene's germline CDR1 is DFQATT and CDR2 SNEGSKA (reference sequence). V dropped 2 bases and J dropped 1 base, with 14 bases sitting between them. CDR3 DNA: TGCAGTGCTAGATTCGGCGGAAGTGCCCAAGAGACCCAGTACTTC. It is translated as CSARFGGSAQETQYF.

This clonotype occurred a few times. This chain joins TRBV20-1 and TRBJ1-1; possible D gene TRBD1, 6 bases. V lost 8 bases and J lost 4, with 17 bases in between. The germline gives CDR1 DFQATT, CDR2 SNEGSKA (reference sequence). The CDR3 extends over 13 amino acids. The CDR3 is CSREGGKGTEAFF. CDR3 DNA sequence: TGCAGTCGAGAGGGGGGGAAAGGCACTGAAGCTTTCTTT.

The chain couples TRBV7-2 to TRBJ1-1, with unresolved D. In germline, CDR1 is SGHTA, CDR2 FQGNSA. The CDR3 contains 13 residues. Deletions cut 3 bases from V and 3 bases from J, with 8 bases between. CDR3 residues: CASSFEGYTEAFF. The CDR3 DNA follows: TGTGCCAGCAGCTTTGAGGGCTACACTGAAGCTTTCTTT. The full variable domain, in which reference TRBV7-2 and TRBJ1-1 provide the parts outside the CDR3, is GAGVSQSPSNKVTEKGKDVELRCDPISGHTALYWYRQSLGQGLEFLIYFQGNSAPDKSGLPSDRFSAERTGGSVSTLTIQRTQQEDSAVYLCASSFEGYTEAFFGQGTRLTVV.

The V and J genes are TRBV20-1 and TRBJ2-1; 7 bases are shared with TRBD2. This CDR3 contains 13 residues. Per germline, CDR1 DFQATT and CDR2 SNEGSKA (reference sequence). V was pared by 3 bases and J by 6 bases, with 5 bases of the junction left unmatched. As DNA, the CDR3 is TGCAGTGCTAGGGCAGGACTAGGCAATGAGCAGTTCTTC. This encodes CSARAGLGNEQFF.

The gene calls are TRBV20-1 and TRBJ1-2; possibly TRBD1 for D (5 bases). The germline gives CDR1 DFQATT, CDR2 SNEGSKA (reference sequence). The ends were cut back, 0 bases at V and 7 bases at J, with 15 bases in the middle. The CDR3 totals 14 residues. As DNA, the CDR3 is TGCAGTGCTAGAGAGGGTGGGGGGGTTGGTGGCTACACCTTC. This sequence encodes CSAREGGGVGGYTF.

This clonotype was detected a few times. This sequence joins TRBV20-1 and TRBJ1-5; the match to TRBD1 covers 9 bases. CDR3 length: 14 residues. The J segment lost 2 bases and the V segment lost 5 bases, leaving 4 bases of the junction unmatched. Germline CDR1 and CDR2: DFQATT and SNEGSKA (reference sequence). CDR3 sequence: CSAGGQGGNQPQHF. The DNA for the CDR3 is TGCAGTGCTGGGGGACAGGGTGGCAATCAGCCCCAGCATTTT.